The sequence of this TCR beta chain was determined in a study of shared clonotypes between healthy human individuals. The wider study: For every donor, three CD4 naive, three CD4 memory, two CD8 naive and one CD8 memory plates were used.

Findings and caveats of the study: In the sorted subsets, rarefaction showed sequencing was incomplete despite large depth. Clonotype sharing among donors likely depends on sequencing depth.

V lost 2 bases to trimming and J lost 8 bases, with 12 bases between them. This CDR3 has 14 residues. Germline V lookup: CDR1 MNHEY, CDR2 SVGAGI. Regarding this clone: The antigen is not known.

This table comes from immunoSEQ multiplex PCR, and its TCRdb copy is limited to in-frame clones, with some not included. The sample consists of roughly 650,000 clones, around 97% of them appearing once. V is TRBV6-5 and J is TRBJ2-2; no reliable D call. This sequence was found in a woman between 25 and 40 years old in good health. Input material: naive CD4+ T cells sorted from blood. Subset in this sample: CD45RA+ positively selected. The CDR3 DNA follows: TGTGCCAGCAGTTACGAAGGCGCGCCGGGGGAGCTGTTTTTT. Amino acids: CASSYEGAPGELFF.